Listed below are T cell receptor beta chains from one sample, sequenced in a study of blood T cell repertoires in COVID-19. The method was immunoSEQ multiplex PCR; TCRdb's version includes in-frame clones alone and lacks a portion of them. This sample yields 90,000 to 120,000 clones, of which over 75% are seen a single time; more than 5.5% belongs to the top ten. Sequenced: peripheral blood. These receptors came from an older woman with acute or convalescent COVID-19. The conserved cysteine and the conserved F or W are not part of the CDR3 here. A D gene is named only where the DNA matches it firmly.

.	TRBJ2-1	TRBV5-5	ASSFGDFSYNEQF
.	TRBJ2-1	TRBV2	ASSVDSTYNEQF
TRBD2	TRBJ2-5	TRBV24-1	ATSDHRRGVGGETQY
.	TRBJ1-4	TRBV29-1	SVGPGPNEKLF
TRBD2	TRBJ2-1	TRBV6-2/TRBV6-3	ASSYSSTSGPTYNEQF
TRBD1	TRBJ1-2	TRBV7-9	ASSLVNRRDSYI
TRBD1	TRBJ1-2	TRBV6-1	ASSEVQGQGASGGYT
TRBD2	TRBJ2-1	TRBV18	ASSPPGGRAFEQF
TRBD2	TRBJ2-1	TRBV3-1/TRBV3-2	ASSHAGTRDNEQF
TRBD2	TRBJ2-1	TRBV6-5	ASSLTSGSYNEQF
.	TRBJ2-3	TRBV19	ASSIDRDTQY
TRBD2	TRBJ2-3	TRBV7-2	ASLLAGPPSDTQY
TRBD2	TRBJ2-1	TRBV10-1	ASSESSASGPNEQF
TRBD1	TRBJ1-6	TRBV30	AWTGTENSPLH
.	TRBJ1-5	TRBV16	ASSQSNGVGLNQPQH
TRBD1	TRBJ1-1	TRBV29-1	SAATGGGITEAF
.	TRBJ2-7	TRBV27	ASVREIHYEQY
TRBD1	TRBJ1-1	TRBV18	ASSADRGGTEAF
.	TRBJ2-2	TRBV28	ASRPTYTGELF
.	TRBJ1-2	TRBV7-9	ASSLESFYGYT
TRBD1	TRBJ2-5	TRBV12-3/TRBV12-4	ASRQGPETQY
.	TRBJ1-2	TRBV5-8	ASSLVTGT
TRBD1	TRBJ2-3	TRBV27	ASTRDRATDTQY
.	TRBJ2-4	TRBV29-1	SAGTSKNIQY
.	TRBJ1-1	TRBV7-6	ASSLARTVNTEAF
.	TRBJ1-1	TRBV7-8	ASSLMGARWTEAF
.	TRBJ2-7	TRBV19	ASSSGRDSFASEQY
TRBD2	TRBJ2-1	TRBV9	ASSVDREASYNEQF
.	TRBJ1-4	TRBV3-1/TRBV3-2	ASSQPRGLTTNEKLF
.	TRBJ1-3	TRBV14	ASSQVGGFLSGNTIY
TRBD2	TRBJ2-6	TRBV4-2	ASSLSSLAGGSGANVLT
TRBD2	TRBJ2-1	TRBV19	ASSTGGVAVYNEQF
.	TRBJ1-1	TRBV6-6	ASSETGNTEAF
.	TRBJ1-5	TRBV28	ASSLLSGNQPQH
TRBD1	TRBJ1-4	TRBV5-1	ASSLGGQSYEKLF
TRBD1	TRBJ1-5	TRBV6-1	ASSEARGFNQPQH
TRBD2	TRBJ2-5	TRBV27	ASGLAGRETQY
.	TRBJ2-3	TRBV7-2	ASSQSEAGSDTQY
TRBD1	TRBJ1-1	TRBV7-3	ASSFAGGNTEAF
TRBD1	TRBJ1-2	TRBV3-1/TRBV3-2	ASSQGGQGIYGYT
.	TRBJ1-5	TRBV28	ASRGGGIKNQPQH
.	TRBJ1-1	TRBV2	ASFTGYGLGMNTEAF
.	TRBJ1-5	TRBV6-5	ASRAGTKTQH
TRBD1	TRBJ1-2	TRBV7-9	ASSLRDRRDYGYT
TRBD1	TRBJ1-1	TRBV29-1	SVGPNRGTEAF
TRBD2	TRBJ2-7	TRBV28	ASSSHLAGVSFEQY
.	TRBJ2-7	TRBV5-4	ASSLVLVGEQY
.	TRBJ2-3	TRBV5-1	ASSLEAGDTDTQY
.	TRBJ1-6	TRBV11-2	ASSKDRSSYNSPLH
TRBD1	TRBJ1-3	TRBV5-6	ASTGTGRAGNTIY